This passage covers 6 T cell receptor beta chains from one sample sequenced in a study of beta chain features in type 1 diabetes. Sequenced material consisted of expressed TCRB transcripts (all of the isolated RNA was reverse transcribed). TCRdb's copy holds only in-frame clones and misses some; the assay was immunoSEQ multiplex PCR. The sample consists of roughly 300,000 clones, 11% to 15% of them appearing once. The sample was central memory CD4+ T cells from blood. These receptors all stem from a young man in good health.

CDR3 in DNA: TGCGCCAGCAGCCATCAGTTGACTAGCGGGGGCGATGAGCAGTTCTTC. Amino acid sequence: CASSHQLTSGGDEQFF. V usage is TRBV4-3 and J usage is TRBJ2-1; the match to TRBD2 covers 12 bases. After removal of 3 bases from V and 8 bases from J, the junction contained 8 bases not matched to a gene. Looked up from germline, CDR1 is LGHNA and CDR2 is YSLEER. The length of the CDR3 is 16 residues.

This clone was seen only a few times. This chain joins TRBV5-1 and TRBJ2-5; TRBD2 is a possible D gene (6 bases). Germline CDR1 SGHRS, CDR2 YFSETQ. Trimming removed 0 bases from V and 2 bases from J, with 11 bases in between. This CDR3 contains 15 residues. CDR3 protein: CASSLGWREQETQYF. The CDR3 DNA is TGCGCCAGCAGCTTGGGCTGGAGGGAACAAGAGACCCAGTACTTC. The whole variable domain, filled in from reference TRBV5-1 and TRBJ2-5, reads KAGVTQTPRYLIKTRGQQVTLSCSPISGHRSVSWYQQTPGQGLQFLFEYFSETQRNKGNFPGRFSGRQFSNSRSEMNVSTLELGDSALYLCASSLGWREQETQYFGPGTRLLVL.

The chain recombines TRBV5-1 with TRBJ1-3, with 7 bases that match TRBD1. Looked up from germline, CDR1 is SGHRS and CDR2 is YFSETQ. The CDR3 is 17 residues long. V shed 0 bases, J shed 4 bases, and the junction held 10 bases outside the gene matches. CDR3 in DNA: TGCGCCAGCAGCTTGGCTGGAGGGGGCTCAGCCGGAAACACCATATATTTT. It is translated as CASSLAGGGSAGNTIYF. The whole variable domain, filled in from reference TRBV5-1 and TRBJ1-3, reads KAGVTQTPRYLIKTRGQQVTLSCSPISGHRSVSWYQQTPGQGLQFLFEYFSETQRNKGNFPGRFSGRQFSNSRSEMNVSTLELGDSALYLCASSLAGGGSAGNTIYFGEGSWLTVV.

This clone was seen a handful of times. V and J are TRBV30 and TRBJ2-2; 10 nucleotides line up with TRBD2. Germline V lookup: CDR1 GTSNPN, CDR2 SVGIG (reference sequence). Trimming took 5 bases from V and 7 from J; bases not matched to a gene: 7. The CDR3 sequence is 14 residues long. The chain's CDR3 is CAWASGRGVGELFF. The DNA of the CDR3 is TGTGCCTGGGCTAGCGGGAGAGGGGTCGGGGAGCTGTTTTTT.

DNA for the CDR3: TGTGCCAGCAGTTTACCGGGGGCCCTTGGTGAGCAGTTCTTC. Translation: CASSLPGALGEQFF. The chain links TRBV28 to TRBJ2-1; D assignment may be TRBD1 or TRBD2 (6 bases each). Trimming took off 2 bases at V and 9 bases at J, with 14 bases between the two ends. The CDR3 sequence is 14 residues long. CDR1 is MDHEN, CDR2 SYDVKM, per germline.

Only a few counts were recorded for this clone. V and J are TRBV29-1 and TRBJ2-7; D perhaps matches TRBD1 (7 bases). Per the germline V gene, CDR1 is SQVTM and CDR2 is ANQGSEA. There are 13 residues in the CDR3. Trimming took 4 bases from V and 2 from J, leaving 12 bases between them. The CDR3 DNA reads as TGCAGCGTTGGGCGGGACAGCGCCTACGAGCAGTACTTC. Translated, it gives CSVGRDSAYEQYF.